Below, 3 T cell receptor beta chains from the same sample are listed, as sequenced in a study of T cell repertoires in cytomegalovirus infection. TCRdb recomputed calls from the reads with MiXCR, one row per CDR3 protein. Seen here are about 300,000 distinct CDR3 sequences, 8% to 10% observed once, and the top ten hold approximately 2.4%. Sample: PBMCs. The receptors here all came from a human donor in good health (CMV status not recorded). Some clones in this sample may be carry-over from other donors' samples.

At least ten counts were recorded for this clonotype. The chain couples TRBV3-1 to TRBJ2-4; D gene ambiguous. Germline lookup yields CDR1 LGHDT and CDR2 YNNKEL (reference sequence). V was clipped by 0 bases and J by 2 bases, with 8 bases between them. This CDR3 is 15 amino acids long. The chain's CDR3 is CASSQEGLSKNIQYF. The CDR3 bases are TGTGCCAGCAGCCAAGAAGGGCTATCCAAAAACATTCAGTACTTC.

V usage is TRBV4-3 and J usage is TRBJ2-3, with D perhaps matching TRBD1 (6 bases). This CDR3 is built from 15 residues. Trimming pared 0 bases from V and 0 bases from J, leaving 7 bases between. Germline loops: CDR1 LGHNA, CDR2 YSLEER. CDR3 nucleotide sequence: TGCGCCAGCAGCCAAGAGGGGGCTAGCACAGATACGCAGTATTTT. Its protein product is CASSQEGASTDTQYF.

There are many counts of this clonotype. The rearrangement uses TRBV7-2 and TRBJ2-7, with 7 bases fitting TRBD1. The CDR3 extends over 14 amino acids. Trimming at V came to 6 bases and at J to 4 bases, leaving 9 bases not matched to a gene. Germline assignment: CDR1 SGHTA and CDR2 FQGNSA. This CDR3 is CASRPGQQFYEQYF. DNA for the CDR3: TGTGCCAGCAGGCCGGGACAGCAGTTTTACGAGCAGTACTTC. The full variable domain, rest sourced from reference TRBV7-2 and TRBJ2-7, is GAGVSQSPSNKVTEKGKDVELRCDPISGHTALYWYRQSLGQGLEFLIYFQGNSAPDKSGLPSDRFSAERTGGSVSTLTIQRTQQEDSAVYLCASRPGQQFYEQYFGPGTRLTVT.